This T cell receptor (beta chain) was obtained from a study of OX40 agonist ivuxolimab in advanced cancers. The data were produced by immunoSEQ multiplex PCR, yet TCRdb's version contains in-frame clones alone and is incomplete. This table holds tens of thousands of clones, 85% found once. Trimming shortened V by 2 bases and J by 6 bases, and 17 bases separated the two germline ends. From germline, CDR1 is SGHAT and CDR2 FQDESV (reference sequence). This CDR3 is built from 15 residues. This clone is a singleton in its sample. This clonotype was obtained from an adult with an advanced solid tumor such as melanoma, head and neck, liver or kidney cancer. The V and J genes are TRBV11-1 and TRBJ2-7, with D perhaps TRBD2 (7 bases). The sequenced sample was CD4+ or CD8+ T cells sorted from blood, obtained in a trial of the OX40 agonist ivuxolimab. The CDR3 reads CASSLIGGPLGEQYF. CDR3 DNA sequence: TGTGCCAGCAGCTTAATCGGGGGGCCACTGGGCGAGCAGTACTTC.